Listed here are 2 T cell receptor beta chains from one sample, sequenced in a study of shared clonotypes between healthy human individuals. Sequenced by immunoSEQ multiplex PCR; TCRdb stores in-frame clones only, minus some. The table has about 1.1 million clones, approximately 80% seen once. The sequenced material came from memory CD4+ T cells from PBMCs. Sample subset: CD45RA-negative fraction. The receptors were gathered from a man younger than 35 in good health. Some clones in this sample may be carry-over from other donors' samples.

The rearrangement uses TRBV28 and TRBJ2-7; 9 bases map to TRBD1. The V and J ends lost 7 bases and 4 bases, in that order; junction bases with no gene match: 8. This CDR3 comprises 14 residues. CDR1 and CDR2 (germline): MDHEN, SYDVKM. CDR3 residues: CASNSQGARYEQYF. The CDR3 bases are TGTGCCAGCAACTCACAGGGGGCGCGATACGAGCAGTACTTC.

Written as DNA, the CDR3 is TGTGCCAGCAGTCCTTTTTCCGGGGCCACCAAAGAGACCCAGTACTTC. The encoded protein is CASSPFSGATKETQYF. This chain uses TRBV27 with TRBJ2-5; possibly TRBD1 or TRBD2 for D (5 bases each). The CDR3 length is 16 residues. The germline CDR1 and CDR2 sequences are MNHEY and SMNVEV (reference sequence). Trimming shortened V by 5 bases and J by 3 bases, and 19 bases separated the two germline ends.